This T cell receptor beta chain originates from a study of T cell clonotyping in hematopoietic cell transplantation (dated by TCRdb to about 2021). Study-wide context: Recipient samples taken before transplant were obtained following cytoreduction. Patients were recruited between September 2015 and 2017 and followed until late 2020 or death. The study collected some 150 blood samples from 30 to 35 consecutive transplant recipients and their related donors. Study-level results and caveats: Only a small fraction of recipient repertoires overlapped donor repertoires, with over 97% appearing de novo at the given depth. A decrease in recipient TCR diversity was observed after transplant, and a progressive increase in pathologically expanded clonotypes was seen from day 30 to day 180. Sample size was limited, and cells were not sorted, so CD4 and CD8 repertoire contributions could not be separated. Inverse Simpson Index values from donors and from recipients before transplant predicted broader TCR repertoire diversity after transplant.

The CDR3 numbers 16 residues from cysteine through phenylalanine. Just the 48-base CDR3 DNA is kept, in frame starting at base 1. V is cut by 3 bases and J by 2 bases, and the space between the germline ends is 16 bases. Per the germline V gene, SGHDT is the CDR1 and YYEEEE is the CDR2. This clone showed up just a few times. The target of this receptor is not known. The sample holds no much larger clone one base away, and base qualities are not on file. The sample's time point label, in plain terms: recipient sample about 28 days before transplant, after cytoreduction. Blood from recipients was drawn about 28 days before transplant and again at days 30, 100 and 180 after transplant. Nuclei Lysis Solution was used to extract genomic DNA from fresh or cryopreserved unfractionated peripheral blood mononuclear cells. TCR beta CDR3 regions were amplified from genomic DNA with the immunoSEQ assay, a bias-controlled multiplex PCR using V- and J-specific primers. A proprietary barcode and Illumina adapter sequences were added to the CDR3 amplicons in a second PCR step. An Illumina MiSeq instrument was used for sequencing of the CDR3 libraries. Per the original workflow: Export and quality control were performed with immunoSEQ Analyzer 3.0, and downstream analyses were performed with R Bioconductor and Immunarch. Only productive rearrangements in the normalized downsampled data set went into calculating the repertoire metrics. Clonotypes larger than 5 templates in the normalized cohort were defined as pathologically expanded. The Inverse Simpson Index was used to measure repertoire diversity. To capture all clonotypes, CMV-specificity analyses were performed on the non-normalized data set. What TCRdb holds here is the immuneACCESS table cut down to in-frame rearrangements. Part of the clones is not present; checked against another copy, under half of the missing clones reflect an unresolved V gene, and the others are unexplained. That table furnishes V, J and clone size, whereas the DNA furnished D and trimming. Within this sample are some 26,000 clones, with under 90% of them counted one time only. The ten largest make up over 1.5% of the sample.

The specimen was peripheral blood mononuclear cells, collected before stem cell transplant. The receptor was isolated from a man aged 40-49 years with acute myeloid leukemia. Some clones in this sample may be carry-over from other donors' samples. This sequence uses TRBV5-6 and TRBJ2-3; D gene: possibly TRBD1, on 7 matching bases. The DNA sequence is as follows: TGTGCCAGCAGCTCCCCAGGGGGGATCCCCACAGATACGCAGTATTTT. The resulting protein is CASSSPGGIPTDTQYF.